Listed below are T cell receptor beta chains from one sample, sequenced in a study of graft-versus-host responses after intestinal transplantation. Their recognized antigens are unknown. Measured with immunoSEQ multiplex PCR; TCRdb has only the in-frame clones, and not every one. Among about 51,000 clones listed, approximately 95% were seen once. The sample in question was unstimulated CD8+ T cells sorted from spleen or lymph node cells, obtained before transplant. Source of these receptors: a human donor who was the organ donor for an intestinal transplant. The CDR3 runs from the conserved cysteine through the conserved F or W. The order of the fields is clone size, V gene, J gene, CDR3 protein. Where a row states a size, it is once, few, many or the class of an expanded clone; other rows omit it.

NA,TRBV28,TRBJ2-7,CASSLRLAGGMRSYEQYF
NA,TRBV7-2,TRBJ2-3,CASSLVSSSGTDTQYF
NA,TRBV9,TRBJ1-1,CASSDRQNTEAFF
NA,TRBV5-1,TRBJ1-5,CASSFGPGISNQPQHF
once,TRBV19,TRBJ2-1,CASSMEKVKVYNEQFF
NA,TRBV10-3,TRBJ1-1,CAISEPRGLNTEAFF
NA,TRBV9,TRBJ2-1,CASSVGNLAGGEQFF
NA,TRBV2,TRBJ1-2,CASSGSRTEENTF
NA,TRBV2,TRBJ1-4,CASSESSARVGSEKLFF
NA,TRBV19,TRBJ1-2,CASTPIPAHGYTF
NA,TRBV4-3,TRBJ1-1,CASSQGQSGAEAFF
NA,TRBV6-1,TRBJ2-7,CASSSRTGAEEQYF